This T cell receptor (beta chain) was found in a study of blood T cell repertoires in COVID-19 (dated by TCRdb to 2020 to 2021). As for the study more broadly: Samples covering the acute and convalescent phases of COVID-19 were provided by collaborators in the United States, Italy and Spain. The repertoires were released in a freely available public database meant as a resource for research on the immune response to SARS-CoV-2. The samples were drawn from the first 160 participants of the ongoing ImmuneRACE study and from about 1,200 subjects provided by 6 global collaborators. The prospective study material was composed of cDNA or gDNA derived from T cells, B-cell-depleted T cells, or PBMCs. Nearly every sample came with metadata listing a de-identified subject ID, COVID-19 status, age in years and sex. The dataset comprised deeply sampled blood TCRbeta repertoires from subjects exposed to, actively infected with, or recovered from COVID-19. Where HLA class I and class II types were available, the types were taken from metadata supplied by the sample provider, not from assay-based typing. The study at large found these results: How much clinical and demographic metadata was included differed by source and by participant, and the metadata was provided uncurated.

With respect to this clone: The antigen this receptor binds is unknown. Base qualities are not provided; no much larger clone lies one nucleotide away.

TCRbeta CDR3 regions were amplified from genomic DNA using the immunoSEQ Assay, a bias-controlled multiplex PCR. Per the source publication's procedure: The number of nucleated cells in each sample was estimated by amplification of reference gene primers within the assay. To quantify the absolute abundance of each unique TCRbeta CDR3 rearrangement, sequence reads were collapsed and filtered. For each sample, productive Simpson clonality was calculated as the square root of Simpson's diversity index across productive rearrangements. In its TCRdb copy, this immuneACCESS table keeps in-frame sequences only and misses some clones. Where compared with another copy, unresolved V genes explain less than half of these, and the others have no known cause. That table furnishes V, J and clone size, whereas the DNA furnished D and trimming. Recorded for this sample are fewer than 500,000 clones; 75% to 90% of them occurred a single time. Of the sample, about 0.75% is held by the ten largest clones.

Reading the germline V gene (reference sequence) gives CDR1 MNHEY and CDR2 SMNVEV. The CDR3 covers 14 residues, taking in both the cysteine and the phenylalanine. Only the CDR3 portion is preserved as DNA: 42 bases, with reading frame beginning at the first base. Trimming takes 6 bases from V and 0 bases from J, and the germline ends sit 6 bases apart. Participants in the prospective study were aged about 18 to 95 years, lived in 20 to 25 United States geographic areas, and enrolled through a virtual design. In the prospective study, cohorts were assigned on the basis of participant-reported clinical history obtained from a screening survey and a study questionnaire. For ImmuneRACE Cohort 3, a participant was defined as recovered based on two consecutive negative NP/OP PCR tests, clearance by a healthcare professional, or resolution of symptoms. Mobile phlebotomists in the prospective study collected whole blood, serum and a nasopharyngeal or oropharyngeal swab from every participant. Over a 2-month period, participants in the prospective study had the option of providing additional blood draws and questionnaires. Before DNA extraction, prospective study blood samples were shipped either frozen or at room temperature.

The clonotype comes from a woman younger than 35 who had recovered from COVID-19. The sequenced sample was PBMCs or T cells enriched from blood (not recorded which). Rearrangement joined TRBV27 to TRBJ2-6; too little of a D gene remains to name it. The CDR3 protein sequence reads: CASRTLSGANVLTF. The DNA sequence is given as TGTGCCAGCAGAACTCTCTCTGGGGCCAACGTCCTGACTTTC.